The entry below describes one TCR beta chain. This specimen belongs to a study of T cell changes during pregnancy in multiple sclerosis. Between the trimmed V and J ends, which lost 4 bases and 3 bases, there was a span of 12 bases. Germline-derived CDR1 and CDR2 are ENHRY and SYGVKD. The CDR3 covers 14 residues. Clones were read by immunoSEQ multiplex PCR, and TCRdb kept only the in-frame ones, dropping some. The table shows about 26,000 clones, with 89% occurring only once. The specimen was CD8+ T cells from peripheral blood mononuclear cells, collected in the second trimester of pregnancy. This receptor was identified in a female donor with multiple sclerosis, enrolled in a pregnancy study. The genes are TRBV10-3 and TRBJ1-1; TRBD1 is a possible D gene (6 bases). This chain's CDR3 is CAISVPGHHTEAFF. The CDR3 DNA follows: TGTGCCATCAGTGTCCCGGGACACCACACTGAAGCTTTCTTT.